This T cell receptor (beta chain) was sequenced during a study of vaccination and CD4 T cells after COVID-19. Time point defined: late sampling 161 to 241 days after vaccination in a few convalescent patients. Documented treatment: approximately 10-day PBMC culture with coronavirus spike peptide pools or control peptides (ViraFEST assay). This clonotype has only a few counts. Its antigen is not known. With the Oncomine TCR Beta short-read assay, DNA from cultured CD4+ T cells was sequenced. TCRdb re-called the PCR reads through MiXCR, storing one row per CDR3 protein. This table holds about 24,000 distinct CDR3 sequences, about 40% found once. There are 15 residues in the CDR3. Trimming took off 0 bases at V and 3 bases at J, with 10 bases between the two ends. Germline V CDR1 and CDR2: SGHRS, YFSETQ.

The sequence came from a human donor who had recovered from COVID-19. The genes are TRBV5-1 and TRBJ1-5; weak D call: TRBD1 (5 bases). The source was CD4+ T cells from blood, cultured in vitro, collected about 7 months after SARS-CoV-2 vaccination. The CDR3 coding sequence is TGCGCCAGCAGCTTGGGGACAAACTCCAATCAGCCCCAGCATTTT. This sequence encodes CASSLGTNSNQPQHF.